Listed below are T cell receptor beta chains from one sample, sequenced in a study of cytomegalovirus exposure and HLA in healthy donors. Some clones are missing from TCRdb's copy, which holds only in-frame ones; the method was immunoSEQ multiplex PCR. The table lists approximately 240,000 clones, around 89% of them singletons. Sequences were obtained from PBMCs. These receptors came from a young woman in good health and CMV-seronegative. Each CDR3 is given with its conserved first and last residue. The order of the fields is D gene, CDR3 length, clone size, J gene, V gene, CDR3 protein, CDR3 DNA. The D gene is left open where the match is weak. The listing skips clone size in some rows; elsewhere it reads once, few, many or a size class.

- | 14 | - | TRBJ1-4 | TRBV7-9 | CASSLARREEKLFF | TGTGCCAGCAGCTTAGCCCGGAGGGAAGAAAAACTGTTTTTT
TRBD1 | 15 | - | TRBJ1-1 | TRBV19 | CASSIISDRGTEAFF | TGTGCCAGTAGTATTATTTCGGACAGGGGAACTGAAGCTTTCTTT
TRBD1 | 15 | few | TRBJ2-7 | TRBV23-1 | CASSQWDRAFYEQYF | TGCGCCAGCAGTCAATGGGACAGGGCTTTCTACGAGCAGTACTTC
TRBD1 | 15 | - | TRBJ1-2 | TRBV6-1 | CASSERDRGWYGYTF | TGTGCCAGCAGTGAGCGCGACAGGGGGTGGTATGGCTACACCTTC
TRBD2 | 17 | - | TRBJ2-7 | TRBV5-6 | CASSLIRRTRIFAEQYF | TGTGCCAGCAGCTTAATCAGGCGGACTAGAATCTTCGCCGAGCAGTACTTC
- | 17 | - | TRBJ2-6 | TRBV7-6 | CASGLWTAGSGANVLTF | TGTGCCAGCGGCCTTTGGACTGCGGGCTCTGGGGCCAACGTCCTGACTTTC
- | 13 | - | TRBJ1-2 | TRBV4-3 | CASSQDLGEGYTF | TGCGCCAGCAGCCAAGATCTAGGGGAAGGCTACACCTTC
TRBD2 | 17 | - | TRBJ2-1 | TRBV27 | CASSLGEAGVRWNEQFF | TGTGCCAGCAGTTTAGGGGAGGCGGGAGTAAGGTGGAATGAGCAGTTCTTC
- | 14 | once | TRBJ1-2 | TRBV7-8 | CASSLMAGPNGYTF | TGTGCCAGCAGCTTAATGGCAGGGCCGAATGGCTACACCTTC
TRBD1 | 17 | - | TRBJ1-2 | TRBV13 | CASSLSRQGEANYGYTF | TGTGCCAGCAGCTTATCCCGACAGGGAGAAGCTAACTATGGCTACACCTTC
TRBD1 | 15 | few | TRBJ1-2 | TRBV27 | CASSQDRTDDYGYTF | TGTGCCAGCAGTCAGGACAGGACAGACGACTATGGCTACACCTTC
TRBD1 | 17 | once | TRBJ1-4 | TRBV27 | CASSPQGARFGNEKLFF | TGTGCTAGCTCCCCCCAGGGGGCGAGGTTTGGTAATGAAAAACTGTTTTTT
- | 13 | - | TRBJ2-5 | TRBV30 | CAWTRGASETQYF | TGTGCCTGGACTCGGGGGGCAAGTGAGACCCAGTACTTC
- | 13 | - | TRBJ2-2 | TRBV9 | CASSDSPWGELFF | TGTGCCAGCAGTGACAGCCCGTGGGGGGAGCTGTTTTTT
- | 15 | - | TRBJ1-1 | TRBV7-9 | CASNRLKGDNTEAFF | TGTGCCAGCAACCGACTTAAGGGGGACAACACTGAAGCTTTCTTT
TRBD1 | 17 | - | TRBJ1-2 | TRBV11-2 | CASSERTGGSRNYGYTF | TGTGCCAGCAGTGAGCGGACAGGGGGGAGCCGGAACTATGGCTACACCTTC
- | 14 | - | TRBJ2-3 | TRBV29-1 | CSVVGQREVDTQYF | TGCAGCGTTGTGGGGCAGCGAGAGGTAGATACGCAGTATTTT
TRBD1 | 12 | - | TRBJ1-1 | TRBV2 | CASSQGGAEAFF | TGTGCCAGCTCACAGGGGGGCGCTGAAGCTTTCTTT
TRBD1 | 15 | - | TRBJ2-7 | TRBV11-3 | CASSSRDRVFYEQYF | TGTGCCAGCAGCTCCCGGGACAGGGTTTTCTACGAGCAGTACTTC
TRBD2 | 16 | - | TRBJ2-5 | TRBV5-8 | CASSSASGRSTETQYF | TGTGCCAGCAGCTCCGCTAGCGGGAGGTCGACCGAGACCCAGTACTTC
- | 16 | - | TRBJ1-3 | TRBV5-6 | CASRMAGVSSGNTIYF | TGTGCCAGTCGCATGGCAGGGGTGAGCTCTGGAAACACCATATATTTT
TRBD1 | 15 | - | TRBJ2-2 | TRBV19 | CASSLRTGWTGELFF | TGTGCCAGTAGTCTCCGGACAGGGTGGACCGGGGAGCTGTTTTTT
- | 16 | - | TRBJ2-3 | TRBV11-2 | CASSLTWGAGADTQYF | TGTGCCAGCAGCTTAACGTGGGGGGCGGGGGCAGATACGCAGTATTTT
TRBD2 | 15 | - | TRBJ2-7 | TRBV30 | CAWSKGGTSGYEQYF | TGTGCCTGGAGTAAAGGGGGGACTAGCGGCTACGAGCAGTACTTC
TRBD1 | 17 | - | TRBJ1-1 | TRBV11-1 | CASSLEYRGRPIIEAFF | TGTGCCAGCAGCTTAGAGTACAGGGGCCGCCCCATCATTGAAGCTTTCTTT
- | 14 | - | TRBJ2-5 | TRBV7-9 | CASSFPAVSETQYF | TGTGCCAGCAGCTTTCCCGCAGTCTCGGAGACCCAGTACTTC
TRBD1 | 14 | once | TRBJ2-7 | TRBV6-5 | CASTPGQGASEQYF | TGTGCCAGCACTCCGGGACAGGGGGCCTCCGAGCAGTACTTC
TRBD2 | 16 | - | TRBJ2-1 | TRBV27 | CASSLYTGGSYNEQFF | TGTGCCAGCAGTTTATATACGGGAGGGTCCTACAATGAGCAGTTCTTC
TRBD1 | 17 | - | TRBJ1-4 | TRBV9 | CASSPGQYSATNEKLFF | TGTGCCAGCAGCCCGGGACAGTACAGTGCAACTAATGAAAAACTGTTTTTT
- | 14 | - | TRBJ1-6 | TRBV7-9 | CASTLSERASPLHF | TGTGCCAGCACCTTATCAGAGAGGGCTTCACCCCTCCACTTT
TRBD2 | 15 | - | TRBJ2-1 | TRBV27 | CASSLVAGGPVEQFF | TGTGCCAGCAGTTTAGTAGCGGGAGGGCCGGTTGAGCAGTTCTTC
- | 15 | once | TRBJ1-5 | TRBV5-1 | CASRMDSSPGQPQHF | TGCGCCAGCAGAATGGACAGCTCCCCAGGTCAGCCCCAGCATTTT
TRBD1 | 13 | - | TRBJ1-2 | TRBV7-3 | CASSIDRGQGYTF | TGTGCCAGCAGCATAGACAGGGGGCAAGGCTACACCTTC
- | 13 | - | TRBJ2-5 | TRBV11-3 | CASSLVSGRDQYF | TGTGCCAGCAGCTTAGTTAGTGGGCGCGACCAGTACTTC
- | 17 | - | TRBJ1-2 | TRBV14 | CASSQVGKGAKKDGYTF | TGTGCCAGCAGCCAAGTCGGAAAAGGGGCTAAAAAGGATGGCTACACCTTC
TRBD2 | 16 | - | TRBJ2-1 | TRBV11-2 | CASSLRGLAGRGEQFF | TGTGCCAGCAGCTTAAGGGGACTAGCCGGGAGGGGGGAGCAGTTCTTC
TRBD1 | 18 | - | TRBJ2-1 | TRBV4-3 | CASSQEKMGQGTSYEQFF | TGCGCCAGCAGCCAAGAGAAGATGGGACAGGGGACATCGTATGAGCAGTTCTTC
- | 14 | - | TRBJ1-3 | TRBV7-2 | CASSLVASGNTIYF | TGTGCCAGCAGCTTAGTGGCATCAGGAAACACCATATATTTT
TRBD2 | 16 | - | TRBJ2-1 | TRBV4-3 | CASSQASGGWYNEQFF | TGCGCCAGCAGCCAAGCTAGCGGGGGATGGTACAATGAGCAGTTCTTC
TRBD1 | 16 | - | TRBJ2-2 | TRBV7-2 | CASTGTGGIYTGELFF | TGTGCCAGCACAGGAACAGGGGGCATCTACACCGGGGAGCTGTTTTTT
TRBD1 | 15 | - | TRBJ1-2 | TRBV5-1 | CASSLNSGTGYGYTF | TGCGCCAGCAGCTTGAACTCCGGGACAGGATATGGCTACACCTTC
- | 14 | few | TRBJ2-7 | TRBV6-5 | CASRGLTSSYEQYF | TGTGCCAGCAGGGGGTTGACTAGCTCCTACGAGCAGTACTTC
TRBD1 | 15 | - | TRBJ2-2 | TRBV29-1 | CSVGGQGVKAGELFF | TGCAGCGTTGGGGGACAGGGGGTTAAGGCCGGGGAGCTGTTTTTT
- | 16 | - | TRBJ2-3 | TRBV18 | CASSPMGARGTDTQYF | TGTGCCAGCTCACCTATGGGGGCGCGGGGCACAGATACGCAGTATTTT
TRBD1 | 14 | - | TRBJ1-2 | TRBV2 | CASSVMDRVRGYTF | TGTGCCAGCAGTGTTATGGACAGGGTGCGTGGCTACACCTTC
TRBD2 | 16 | - | TRBJ2-1 | TRBV5-1 | CASSPLPRGEYNEQFF | TGCGCCAGCAGCCCACTCCCACGGGGGGAGTACAATGAGCAGTTCTTC
- | 15 | - | TRBJ1-5 | TRBV4-1 | CASSRVIQGNQPQHF | TGCGCCAGCAGCCGGGTAATTCAGGGAAATCAGCCCCAGCATTTT
- | 13 | - | TRBJ2-7 | TRBV18 | CASSPVNSYEQYF | TGTGCCAGCTCACCTGTCAACTCCTACGAGCAGTACTTC
TRBD1 | 14 | - | TRBJ2-7 | TRBV7-2 | CASSLGTGFYEQYF | TGTGCCAGCAGCTTAGGGACAGGGTTTTACGAGCAGTACTTC
TRBD1 | 13 | - | TRBJ2-1 | TRBV6-5 | CASSPLGQAVQFF | TGTGCCAGCAGTCCCCTCGGACAGGCGGTTCAGTTCTTC
- | 14 | - | TRBJ1-2 | TRBV4-1 | CASSPIGGDYGYTF | TGCGCCAGCAGCCCGATCGGGGGGGACTATGGCTACACCTTC
- | 16 | - | TRBJ1-1 | TRBV5-1 | CASSFLAREKNTEAFF | TGCGCCAGCAGCTTTTTAGCCAGGGAAAAGAACACTGAAGCTTTCTTT
- | 16 | - | TRBJ1-4 | TRBV27 | CASSLGVRAANEKLFF | TGTGCCAGCAGTTTAGGCGTCAGGGCGGCTAATGAAAAACTGTTTTTT
TRBD1 | 14 | - | TRBJ1-5 | TRBV19 | CASSPHRGNQPQHF | TGTGCCAGTAGTCCCCACAGGGGAAATCAGCCCCAGCATTTT
- | 16 | - | TRBJ1-6 | TRBV27 | CASSSLQGPFARSLHF | TGTGCCAGCAGTTCTCTTCAGGGCCCGTTCGCGAGATCCCTCCACTTT
TRBD1 | 13 | - | TRBJ2-7 | TRBV5-1 | CASSPDRGYEQYF | TGCGCCAGCAGTCCCGACAGGGGCTACGAGCAGTACTTC
- | 17 | - | TRBJ2-3 | TRBV7-9 | CASSSTLSGSFFDTQYF | TGTGCCAGCAGCTCCACACTTTCCGGGAGTTTCTTCGATACGCAGTATTTT
- | 13 | - | TRBJ2-7 | TRBV7-8 | CASSFGSGYEQYF | TGTGCCAGCAGCTTTGGGAGCGGATACGAGCAGTACTTC
- | 17 | - | TRBJ2-7 | TRBV5-4 | CASSSKGGRERPYEQYF | TGTGCCAGCAGCTCGAAGGGGGGGCGGGAGAGGCCTTACGAGCAGTACTTC
- | 15 | - | TRBJ1-5 | TRBV15 | CATSRDGQGREPQHF | TGTGCCACCAGCAGAGATGGGCAGGGTCGTGAGCCCCAGCATTTT